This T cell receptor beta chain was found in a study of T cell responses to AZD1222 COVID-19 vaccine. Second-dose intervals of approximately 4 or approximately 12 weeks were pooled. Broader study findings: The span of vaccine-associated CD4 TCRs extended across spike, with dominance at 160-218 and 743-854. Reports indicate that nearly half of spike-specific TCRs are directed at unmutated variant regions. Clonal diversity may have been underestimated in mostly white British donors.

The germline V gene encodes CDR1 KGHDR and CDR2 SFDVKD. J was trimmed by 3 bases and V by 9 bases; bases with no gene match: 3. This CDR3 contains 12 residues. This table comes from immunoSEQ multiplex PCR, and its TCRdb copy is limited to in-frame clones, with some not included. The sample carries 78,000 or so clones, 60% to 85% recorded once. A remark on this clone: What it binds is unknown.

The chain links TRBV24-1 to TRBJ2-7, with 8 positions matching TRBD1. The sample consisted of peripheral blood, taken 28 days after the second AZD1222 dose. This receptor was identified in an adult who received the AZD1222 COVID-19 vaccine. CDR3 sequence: CATQGQDYEQYF. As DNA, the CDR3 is TGTGCCACCCAGGGACAGGACTACGAGCAGTACTTC.